This TCR beta chain was sequenced during a study of blood T cell repertoires in COVID-19. Libraries were prepared by immunoSEQ multiplex PCR; TCRdb keeps only in-frame clonotypes and omits some of them. The sample lists 300,000 or so clones, just over 85% occurring once. The study recruited people aged 18 to 89 years across around 23 US areas. This CDR3 comprises 15 residues. Germline values: CDR1 SGHDT, CDR2 YYEEEE. Trimming pared 1 base from V and 7 bases from J, leaving 17 bases between. This TCR came from a woman aged 18-35 years who had recovered from COVID-19. The sequencing input was PBMCs or T cells enriched from blood (not recorded which). This rearrangement joins TRBV5-6 to TRBJ1-2; unclear D gene. The CDR3 loop reads CASSLFSQAIVGYTF. CDR3 in DNA: TGTGCCAGCAGCTTGTTTTCCCAGGCGATAGTTGGCTACACCTTC.